This entry concerns a single TCR beta chain. Its antigen is unknown. Preparation of TRB cDNA libraries relied on 5' RACE carrying UMI labels. Each CDR3 protein gets one entry in TCRdb, which reprocessed the 5' RACE reads and gives no DNA. Recorded for this sample: over 70,000 distinct CDR3 sequences. Naive CD8+ T cells showed a CD45RO-CCR7+CD27+CD95- phenotype. The entry originates in a study of CXCR3-negative and CXCR3-positive naive CD8 T cells. The study's findings and limits: Relative to memory CD8+ cells, whose diversity was much lower, both naive subsets had comparably high diversity. Because surface CD5 did not distinguish the naive subsets, TCR strength was inferred from TRB CDR3 properties. Naive CXCR3-positive and CXCR3-negative cells shared TRBV-TRBJ usage; memory cells diverged.

The CDR3 runs 15 residues. Per germline, CDR1 MNHEY and CDR2 SVGEGT. This receptor was taken from a human donor in good health. Some clones in this sample may be carry-over from other donors' samples. V is TRBV6-2 or TRBV6-3 and J is TRBJ2-7; no DNA is available, so the TRBD1 call from TCRdb remains unchecked. Sequenced sample: naive CXCR3- CD8+ T cells from blood. Stated subset: CD45RO-CCR7+CD27+CD95- naive CD8+ T cells lacking CXCR3 (TNR3-). CDR3 residues: CASSHPRGGRVEQYF.